This T cell receptor beta chain comes out of a study of blood T cell repertoires in COVID-19. The CDR3 totals 14 residues. Germline CDR1 and CDR2: SGHNT and YENEEA. V was clipped by 2 bases and J by 10 bases, with 15 bases between them. Libraries were prepared by immunoSEQ multiplex PCR; TCRdb keeps only in-frame clonotypes and omits some of them. This table holds approximately 200,000 clones, 80% to 90% found once. This TCR came from a woman older than 75 with acute or convalescent COVID-19. V and J are TRBV11-3 and TRBJ2-1; no reliable D call. The sequenced material came from peripheral blood. CDR3 DNA sequence: TGTGCCAGCAGCTTATCCCCCCAGCTAGGCGAGCAGTTCTTC. This sequence encodes CASSLSPQLGEQFF. The complete variable domain, with remaining parts taken from reference TRBV11-3 and TRBJ2-1, reads EAGVVQSPRYKIIEKKQPVAFWCNPISGHNTLYWYLQNLGQGPELLIRYENEEAVDDSQLPKDRFSAERLKGVDSTLKIQPAELGDSAVYLCASSLSPQLGEQFFGPGTRLTVL.